The 23 T cell receptor beta chains below all came from one sample that was sequenced in a study of T cells in Graves' hyperthyroidism and ophthalmopathy. TCR beta CDR3 sequences were amplified from RNA transcripts. The primer set for the first-round RT-PCR of the TCR CDR3 was HTBI. TCRdb redid the calling of the multiplex PCR reads with MiXCR, one entry per CDR3 protein. Of hundreds of thousands of distinct CDR3 sequences in the sample, about 15% are singletons; the top ten hold about 4%. Sequencing was done on a sample of blood. Receptors were obtained from a woman in her forties with Graves' ophthalmopathy.

The gene calls are TRBV11-2 and TRBJ1-5; D call uncertain. The CDR3 has 13 residues. Trimming took 4 bases from V and 6 from J, leaving 10 bases between them. Germline V gives CDR1 SGHAT, CDR2 FQNNGV. The CDR3 region has the DNA TGTGCCAGCAGCTACGTAGATGGTCAGCCCCAGCATTTT. Translation gives CASSYVDGQPQHF. Supplemented by reference TRBV11-2 and TRBJ1-5, the full variable domain reads EAGVAQSPRYKIIEKRQSVAFWCNPISGHATLYWYQQILGQGPKLLIQFQNNGVVDDSQLPKDRFSAERLKGVDSTLKIQPAKLEDSAVYLCASSYVDGQPQHFGDGTRLSIL.

This clonotype was seen only a few times. As DNA, the CDR3 is TGTGCCAGCAGCGTAGAGGGACTAGCTGAGACCCAGTACTTC. It specifies CASSVEGLAETQYF. The rearrangement uses TRBV9 and TRBJ2-5; 9 bases are shared with TRBD2. J was trimmed by 5 bases and V by 0 bases; bases with no gene match: 2. Germline V lookup: CDR1 SGDLS, CDR2 YYNGEE. This CDR3 has 14 residues.

In its sample, this clonotype was seen many times. V usage is TRBV6-2 or TRBV6-3 and J usage is TRBJ2-7; D remains ambiguous. This CDR3 has 13 residues. Trimming took off 5 bases at V and 3 bases at J, with 11 bases between the two ends. Germline lookup yields CDR1 MNHEY and CDR2 SVGEGT. The CDR3 region is CASSHGHLYEQYF. The CDR3, as DNA: TGTGCCAGCAGTCACGGGCACCTCTACGAGCAGTACTTC.

This clonotype has a count of ten or more. This rearrangement joins TRBV28 to TRBJ2-7, with D hard to call. The V gene lost 10 bases and the J gene lost 1 base, with 11 bases spanning the gap. This CDR3 spans 12 amino acids. In germline, CDR1 is MDHEN, CDR2 SYDVKM. CDR3 residues: CATSGSSYEQYF. CDR3 nucleotide sequence: TGTGCCACCTCGGGCAGTTCCTACGAGCAGTACTTC.

The CDR3 is CASSLATSGSIYEQYF. CDR3 coding DNA: TGCGCCAGCAGCTTGGCGACTAGCGGGAGTATTTACGAGCAGTACTTC. The chain joins TRBV5-1 to TRBJ2-7; 12 bases line up with TRBD2. Germline V gene lookup returns CDR1 SGHRS and CDR2 YFSETQ. The V and J ends lost 0 bases and 4 bases, in that order; junction bases with no gene match: 5. The CDR3 covers 16 residues. Using reference TRBV5-1 and TRBJ2-7 for the parts outside the CDR3, the full variable domain is KAGVTQTPRYLIKTRGQQVTLSCSPISGHRSVSWYQQTPGQGLQFLFEYFSETQRNKGNFPGRFSGRQFSNSRSEMNVSTLELGDSALYLCASSLATSGSIYEQYFGPGTRLTVT.

The chain is built from TRBV11-2 and TRBJ2-2; 9 positions match TRBD1. Germline V gene data show CDR1 as SGHAT and CDR2 as FQNNGV. J lost 4 bases, V lost 4 bases, and 13 bases had no gene match. The CDR3 extends over 18 amino acids. Here the CDR3 reads CASSSRGTGPRGTGELFF. The CDR3 bases are TGTGCCAGCAGCTCTAGAGGGACAGGGCCTCGGGGCACCGGGGAGCTGTTTTTT.

In its sample, this clonotype was seen many times. This chain uses TRBV6-1 with TRBJ1-3; D is unresolved. V was clipped by 6 bases and J by 4 bases, with 7 bases between them. The germline CDR1 and CDR2 sequences are MNHNS and SASEGT. The CDR3 length is 12 residues. The CDR3 DNA sequence: TGTGCCAGCAGCCCCAACGGAAACACCATATATTTT. Its translation: CASSPNGNTIYF.

The chain recombines TRBV4-1 with TRBJ2-7; 11 bases match TRBD2. This CDR3 spans 15 amino acids. J lost 3 bases, V lost 3 bases, and 4 bases had no gene match. CDR1 and CDR2 from the germline V gene are MGHRA and YSYEKL. The CDR3 region is CASSQMTSGNYEQYF. In DNA form, the CDR3 reads TGCGCCAGCAGCCAGATGACTAGCGGGAACTACGAGCAGTACTTC.

This clonotype was seen many times. V usage is TRBV28 and J usage is TRBJ2-2; 10 bases align to TRBD2. J gave up 9 bases and V 5 bases, and 9 bases lay outside the gene matches. The CDR3 is 15 amino acids. The germline CDR1 and CDR2 sequences are MDHEN and SYDVKM. DNA of the CDR3: TGTGCCAGCAGTCTTACTAGCGGGGAAGTCCGGGAGCTGTTTTTT. It yields the protein CASSLTSGEVRELFF. Drawing the rest from reference TRBV28 and TRBJ2-2, the complete variable domain is DVKVTQSSRYLVKRTGEKVFLECVQDMDHENMFWYRQDPGLGLRLIYFSYDVKMKEKGDIPEGYSVSREKKERFSLILESASTNQTSMYLCASSLTSGEVRELFFGEGSRLTVL.

The genes are TRBV19 and TRBJ2-7, with 7 nucleotides matching TRBD1. The CDR3 length is 13 residues. Germline V gene sequence: CDR1 LNHDA, CDR2 SQIVND (reference sequence). V lost 7 bases, J lost 9 bases, and 12 bases stayed unmatched. CDR3 loop: CASTRDRGGVQYF. The CDR3 DNA is TGTGCCAGTACCCGGGACAGAGGTGGCGTGCAGTACTTC.

The table lists this clonotype with a few counts. The V call is TRBV12-3 or TRBV12-4, the J call TRBJ2-3; 7 bases are a match to TRBD2. The trim removed 0 bases at V and 1 base at J, leaving 4 bases unmatched. CDR3 length equals 16 residues. This CDR3 is CASSLAGLGRTDTQYF. In DNA form, the CDR3 reads TGTGCCAGCAGTTTAGCCGGACTAGGTCGCACAGATACGCAGTATTTT.

This clonotype was seen ten or more times. The chain combines TRBV27 with TRBJ1-1; D remains ambiguous. CDR3 length: 12 amino acids. Germline V gene lookup returns CDR1 MNHEY and CDR2 SMNVEV (reference sequence). V lost 6 bases to trimming and J lost 5 bases, with 10 bases between them. The DNA for the CDR3 is TGTGCCAGCAGCTCGGGGTTGACTGAAGCTTTCTTT. Residues: CASSSGLTEAFF.

This clonotype occurred many times. The V gene is TRBV20-1, the J gene TRBJ2-7; D is undetermined. CDR1 and CDR2 from the germline V gene are DFQATT and SNEGSKA (reference sequence). The CDR3 length is 15 residues. Trimming pared 0 bases from V and 5 bases from J, leaving 17 bases between. DNA for the CDR3: TGCAGTGCTAGAGATGGTAATATCGCTCGGGACGAGCAGTACTTC. Its protein product is CSARDGNIARDEQYF.

This clonotype has a count of ten or more. V is TRBV6-1 and J is TRBJ2-4; 7 bases map to TRBD2. Losses at the gene ends were 7 bases for V and 10 bases for J; bases not matched to a gene: 10. This CDR3 is built from 13 residues. Looked up from germline, CDR1 is MNHNS and CDR2 is SASEGT. CDR3 loop: CASTGGSGGIQYF. In DNA, the CDR3 is TGTGCCAGCACCGGGGGGTCAGGTGGGATTCAGTACTTC.

The sample holds a few counts of this clonotype. The chain is built from TRBV5-1 and TRBJ2-2, with D tentatively TRBD1 or TRBD2 (5 bases each). V was pared by 2 bases and J by 8 bases, with 10 bases between. There are 13 residues in the CDR3. CDR1 and CDR2 (germline): SGHRS, YFSETQ. CDR3 nucleotides: TGCGCCAGCAGCTTCGGGACGCCGGGGGAGCTGTTTTTT. This encodes CASSFGTPGELFF.

The rearrangement uses TRBV7-2 and TRBJ1-5; a weak D match, TRBD1 (6 bases). Trimming removed 3 bases from V and 7 bases from J, with 13 bases in between. From germline, CDR1 is SGHTA and CDR2 FQGNSA. The CDR3 totals 14 residues. CDR3: CASSLGGGQQPQHF. CDR3 sequence (DNA): TGTGCCAGCAGCTTGGGGGGGGGGCAACAGCCCCAGCATTTT.

This clonotype has ten or more counts. This CDR3 reads CASRDRVLYEQYF. CDR3 sequence (DNA): TGTGCCAGCAGAGACAGGGTATTGTACGAGCAGTACTTC. The chain joins TRBV28 to TRBJ2-7, with 7 nucleotides matching TRBD1. With 6 bases clipped from V and 4 bases from J, the junction kept 6 bases outside the gene matches. Germline values: CDR1 MDHEN, CDR2 SYDVKM. The CDR3 extends over 13 amino acids.

V and J are TRBV7-9 and TRBJ1-1; D call uncertain. V lost 1 base and J 11 bases, leaving 11 bases between the germline ends. This CDR3 contains 12 residues. From germline, CDR1 is SEHNR and CDR2 FQNEAQ (reference sequence). CDR3 DNA: TGTGCCAGCAGCTTAGAAGGATTAAGGGCTTTCTTT. Translating gives CASSLEGLRAFF.

This chain joins TRBV7-6 and TRBJ2-5, with a weak D call TRBD1 (5 bases). The CDR3 is made up of 15 amino acids. From germline, CDR1 is SGHVS and CDR2 FNYEAQ. Trimming took off 0 bases at V and 5 bases at J, with 13 bases between the two ends. The CDR3 reads CASSLARTPGETQYF. The CDR3, as DNA: TGTGCCAGCAGCTTAGCCAGGACCCCAGGGGAGACCCAGTACTTC.

This clonotype was found many times. The chain carries TRBV20-1 and TRBJ2-5; weak D call: TRBD2 (6 bases). V was clipped by 3 bases and J by 1 base, with 12 bases between them. In germline, CDR1 is DFQATT, CDR2 SNEGSKA (reference sequence). The CDR3 consists of 14 residues. CDR3 residues: CSAREGSFQETQYF. The CDR3 DNA sequence: TGCAGTGCTAGGGAGGGGAGTTTCCAAGAGACCCAGTACTTC.

This clonotype was recorded many times. V gene TRBV11-2 combines with J gene TRBJ1-1; tentative D call: TRBD1 (5 bases). This CDR3 has 15 amino acids. Germline lookup yields CDR1 SGHAT and CDR2 FQNNGV. V lost 2 bases to trimming and J lost 0 bases, with 10 bases between them. The CDR3 nucleotides are TGTGCCAGCAGCTTAAATCAGGGAATGAACACTGAAGCTTTCTTT. Residues: CASSLNQGMNTEAFF.

This clonotype was recorded a few times. The chain links TRBV6-5 to TRBJ2-7; D gene unclear. Germline V gene data show CDR1 as MNHEY and CDR2 as SVGAGI. Deletions cut 0 bases from V and 4 bases from J, with 13 bases between. This CDR3 has 15 amino acids. CDR3 loop: CASSYSTGLRYEQYF. DNA for the CDR3: TGTGCCAGCAGTTACTCGACGGGCTTAAGATACGAGCAGTACTTC.

The V and J genes are TRBV7-2 and TRBJ2-7; D gene uncertain. Trimming pared 2 bases from V and 6 bases from J, leaving 11 bases between. CDR1 and CDR2 (germline): SGHTA, FQGNSA. This CDR3 spans 13 amino acids. CDR3 sequence reads: CASSLSLPAEQYF. The CDR3 bases are TGTGCCAGCAGCTTAAGTCTTCCAGCCGAGCAGTACTTC.